This record concerns one T cell receptor beta chain sequence. TCRbeta library construction was performed incorporating unique molecular identifiers. Each CDR3 protein gets one entry after TCRdb re-called the PCR reads with MiXCR. The data hold tens of thousands of distinct CDR3 sequences, with approximately 43% observed a single time. V gave up 4 bases and J gave up 8 bases, with 10 bases separating them. CDR1 and CDR2 from the germline V gene are KGHDR and SFDVKD. This CDR3 is 12 amino acids long. The record originates from a study of T-cell reconstitution after alpha-beta-depleted transplantation in children.

The sequencing here drew on PBMCs, mostly from graft donor cells, taken 360 days after TCRalphabeta/CD19-depleted stem cell transplant. The chain links TRBV24-1 to TRBJ1-2, with D maybe TRBD1 (5 bases). The clonotype was recovered from a male patient aged 10 to 17 who had a stem cell transplant for acute lymphoblastic leukemia, so the T cells may come from the graft donor. The CDR3 DNA follows: TGTGCCACCAGTGACCCGGGACGAGGCTACACCTTC. Protein product: CATSDPGRGYTF.